These T cell receptor beta chains were read from a single sample in a study of T cell changes during pregnancy in multiple sclerosis. Produced via immunoSEQ multiplex PCR; TCRdb's table is partial and in-frame only. The table has about 68,000 clones, 90% seen once. The sample in question was peripheral blood, obtained in the third trimester of pregnancy. The receptor source for this set is a female donor with multiple sclerosis, enrolled in a pregnancy study. CDR3s include the opening cysteine and the closing phenylalanine or tryptophan. Rows may omit the clone size; those that give it use once, few, many or a size class.

cdr3_aa | j_call | clone_size | v_call
CSVVVATGGRKAFF | TRBJ1-1 | few | TRBV29-1
CASSEPRDSFTEAFF | TRBJ1-1 | - | TRBV6-1
CASSFKGQSNTEAFF | TRBJ1-1 | - | TRBV27
CASSRVDTGELFF | TRBJ2-2 | - | TRBV27
CAISESQARYEQYF | TRBJ2-7 | - | TRBV10-3
CASSDGGPESYTF | TRBJ1-2 | - | TRBV6-5
CASSLGREVSNYGYTF | TRBJ1-2 | - | TRBV18
CASSYRPTGAGGTQYF | TRBJ2-5 | - | TRBV6-5
CAWSVPAGLAGGLYNEQFF | TRBJ2-1 | - | TRBV30
CAWSFRQSDGYTF | TRBJ1-2 | - | TRBV30
CASSETAGDGKNIQYF | TRBJ2-4 | - | TRBV6-4
CATRWGTGKVYEQYF | TRBJ2-7 | - | TRBV6-1
CAISESSSGSIKYEQYF | TRBJ2-7 | - | TRBV10-3
CASAGTIYGYTF | TRBJ1-2 | - | TRBV25-1
CASSRDRQDTQYF | TRBJ2-3 | - | TRBV5-1
CASSLLRGGEETQYF | TRBJ2-5 | - | TRBV5-1
CSVELAMNTEAFF | TRBJ1-1 | - | TRBV29-1
CASSLPGDNSNQPQHF | TRBJ1-5 | - | TRBV27
CASSQDSPFYILAGGSYEQYF | TRBJ2-7 | - | TRBV4-2
CASSGRSSGYEYNEQFF | TRBJ2-1 | once | TRBV6-1
CASSQDVRAEKLFF | TRBJ1-4 | - | TRBV4-3
CAIRGGDTDTQYF | TRBJ2-3 | - | TRBV10-3
CASKVDRTLGYTF | TRBJ1-2 | - | TRBV19
CACSKFLAGGQETQYF | TRBJ2-5 | - | TRBV30
CASSLGQRGNTIYF | TRBJ1-3 | - | TRBV5-8
CASSRTSGSLNEQFF | TRBJ2-1 | - | TRBV19
CASSLRVTGANVLTF | TRBJ2-6 | once | TRBV27
CASGSAGVQPQHF | TRBJ1-5 | - | TRBV19
CASSPNSSPLHF | TRBJ1-6 | - | TRBV19
CASTDRGAGVYGYTF | TRBJ1-2 | - | TRBV2
CASSYSIGGRASEQYF | TRBJ2-7 | once | TRBV6-5
CASSRYGGYEQYF | TRBJ2-7 | - | TRBV5-6
CASSPSGNEQFF | TRBJ2-1 | - | TRBV16
CASSVRGSLTGELFF | TRBJ2-2 | once | TRBV2
CATGAGQGREKLFF | TRBJ1-4 | - | TRBV11-2
CATGRTSGSFQETQYF | TRBJ2-5 | - | TRBV15
CAWSGDGGEKLFF | TRBJ1-4 | - | TRBV30
CASSSPGTYEQYF | TRBJ2-7 | - | TRBV28
CASSLQGDGDTQYF | TRBJ2-3 | - | TRBV6-5
CASSLSGGSNQPQHF | TRBJ1-5 | - | TRBV7-2
CASSLAGAEGYEQYF | TRBJ2-7 | - | TRBV11-1
CASSNSEGQGAYHEQYF | TRBJ2-7 | - | TRBV19
CASTLTSGEETQYF | TRBJ2-5 | once | TRBV7-2